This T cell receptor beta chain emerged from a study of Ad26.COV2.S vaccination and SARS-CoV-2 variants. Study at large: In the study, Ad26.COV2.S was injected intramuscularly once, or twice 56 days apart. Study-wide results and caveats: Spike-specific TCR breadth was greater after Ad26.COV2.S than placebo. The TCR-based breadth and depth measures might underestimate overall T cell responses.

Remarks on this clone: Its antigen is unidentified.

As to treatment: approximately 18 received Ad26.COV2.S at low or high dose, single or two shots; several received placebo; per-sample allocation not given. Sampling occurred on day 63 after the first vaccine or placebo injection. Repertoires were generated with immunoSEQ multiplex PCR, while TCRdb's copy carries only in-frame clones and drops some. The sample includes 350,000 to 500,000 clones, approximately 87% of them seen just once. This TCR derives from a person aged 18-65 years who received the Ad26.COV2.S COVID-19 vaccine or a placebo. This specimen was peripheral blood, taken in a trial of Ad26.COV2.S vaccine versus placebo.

Here the CDR3 reads CASSGRGGETQYF. The CDR3 region has the DNA TGTGCCAGCAGCGGGCGGGGGGGAGAGACCCAGTACTTC. This chain connects TRBV4-2 to TRBJ2-5; 9 bases are a match to TRBD2. Germline CDR1 is LGHNA and CDR2 is YNFKEQ. The CDR3 extends over 13 amino acids. V lost 5 bases, J lost 4 bases, and 2 bases stayed unmatched.